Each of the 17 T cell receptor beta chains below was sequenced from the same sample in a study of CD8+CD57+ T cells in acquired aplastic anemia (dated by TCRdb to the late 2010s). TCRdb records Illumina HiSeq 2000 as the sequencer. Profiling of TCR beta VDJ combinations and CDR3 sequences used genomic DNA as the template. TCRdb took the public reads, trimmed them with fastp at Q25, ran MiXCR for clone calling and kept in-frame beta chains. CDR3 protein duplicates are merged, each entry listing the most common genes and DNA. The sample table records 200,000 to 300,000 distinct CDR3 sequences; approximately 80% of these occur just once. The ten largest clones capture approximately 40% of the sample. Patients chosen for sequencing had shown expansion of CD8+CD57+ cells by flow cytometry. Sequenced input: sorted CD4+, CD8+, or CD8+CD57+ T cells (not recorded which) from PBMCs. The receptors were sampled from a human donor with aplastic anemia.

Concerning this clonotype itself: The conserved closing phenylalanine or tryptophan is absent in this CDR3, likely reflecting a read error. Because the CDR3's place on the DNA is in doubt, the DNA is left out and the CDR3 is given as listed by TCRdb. The chain's CDR3 is CASSSQVSGGKDE. The chain combines TRBV7-9 with TRBJ2-1; TRBD2 is the table's D call, not checked against the DNA. Germline-derived CDR1 and CDR2 are SEHNR and FQNEAQ (reference sequence). The CDR3 contains 13 residues when both ends are counted.

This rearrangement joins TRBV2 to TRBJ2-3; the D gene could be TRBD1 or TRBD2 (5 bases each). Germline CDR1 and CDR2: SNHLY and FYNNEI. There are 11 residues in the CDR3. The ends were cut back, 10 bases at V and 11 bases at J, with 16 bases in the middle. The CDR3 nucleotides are TGTGCCATACGAGGGGCTGACAAGCAGTATTTT. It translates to CAIRGADKQYF.

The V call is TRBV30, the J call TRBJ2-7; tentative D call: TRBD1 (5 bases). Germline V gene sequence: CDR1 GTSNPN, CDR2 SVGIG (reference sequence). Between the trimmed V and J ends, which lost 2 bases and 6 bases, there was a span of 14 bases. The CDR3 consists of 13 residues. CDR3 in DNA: TGTGCCTGGAGTCGACAGTGGCCAGGCGAGCAGTACTTC. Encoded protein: CAWSRQWPGEQYF.

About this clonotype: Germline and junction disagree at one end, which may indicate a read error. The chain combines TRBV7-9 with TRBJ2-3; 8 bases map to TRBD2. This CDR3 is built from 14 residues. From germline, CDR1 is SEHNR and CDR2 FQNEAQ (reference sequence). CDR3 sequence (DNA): TGTGCCAGCAGCTTTCCGGGAAGCGGGGGTACGGAGTATTTT. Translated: CASSFPGSGGTEYF.

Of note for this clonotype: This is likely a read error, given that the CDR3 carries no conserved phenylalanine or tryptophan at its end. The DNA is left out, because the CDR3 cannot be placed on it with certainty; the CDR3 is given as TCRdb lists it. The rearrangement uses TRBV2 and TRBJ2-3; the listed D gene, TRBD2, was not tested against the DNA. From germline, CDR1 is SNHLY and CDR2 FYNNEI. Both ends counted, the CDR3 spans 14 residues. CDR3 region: CASLIAGAPAMQEL.

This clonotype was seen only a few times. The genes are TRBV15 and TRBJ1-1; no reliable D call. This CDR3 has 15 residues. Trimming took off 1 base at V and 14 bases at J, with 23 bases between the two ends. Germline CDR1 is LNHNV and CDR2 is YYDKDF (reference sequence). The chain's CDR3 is CATSRGSEQETQYFF. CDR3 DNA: TGTGCCACCAGCAGAGGCAGCGAGCAAGAGACCCAGTACTTCTTT.

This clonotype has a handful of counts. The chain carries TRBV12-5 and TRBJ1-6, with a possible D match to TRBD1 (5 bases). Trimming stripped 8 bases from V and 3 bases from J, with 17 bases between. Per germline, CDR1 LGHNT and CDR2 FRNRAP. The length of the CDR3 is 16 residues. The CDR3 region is CASSSGEGGYNSPLHF. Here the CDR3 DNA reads TGTGCTAGTAGCTCGGGGGAGGGCGGCTATAATTCACCCCTCCACTTT.

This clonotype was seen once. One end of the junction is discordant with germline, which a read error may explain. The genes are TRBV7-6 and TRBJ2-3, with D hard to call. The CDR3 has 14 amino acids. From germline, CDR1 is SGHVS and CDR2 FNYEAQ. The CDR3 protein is CASSLASDNDTQYF. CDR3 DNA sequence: TGTGCCAGCAGCTTGGCGTCCGATAACGATACCCAGTACTTT.

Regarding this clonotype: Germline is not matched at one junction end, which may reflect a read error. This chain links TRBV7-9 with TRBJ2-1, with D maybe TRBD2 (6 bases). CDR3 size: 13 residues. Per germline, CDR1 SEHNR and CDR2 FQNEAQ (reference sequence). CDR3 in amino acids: CASSDGGMHAFFF. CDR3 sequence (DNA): TGTGCCAGCAGCGATGGGGGGATGCATGCTTTCTTTTTC.

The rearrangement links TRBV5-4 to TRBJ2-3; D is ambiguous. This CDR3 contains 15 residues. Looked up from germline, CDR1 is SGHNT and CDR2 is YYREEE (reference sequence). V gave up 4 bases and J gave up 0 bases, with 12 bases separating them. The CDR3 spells CASSVKVQSTDTQYF. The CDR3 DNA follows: TGTGCCAGCAGCGTTAAGGTGCAGAGCACAGATACGCAGTATTTT.

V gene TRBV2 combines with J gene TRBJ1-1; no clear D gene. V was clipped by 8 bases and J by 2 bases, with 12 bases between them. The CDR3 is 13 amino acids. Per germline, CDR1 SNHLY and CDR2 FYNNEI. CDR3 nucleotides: TGTGCCAGCTCTCGGGCAGTAAACACTGAAGCTTTCTTT. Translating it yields CASSRAVNTEAFF.

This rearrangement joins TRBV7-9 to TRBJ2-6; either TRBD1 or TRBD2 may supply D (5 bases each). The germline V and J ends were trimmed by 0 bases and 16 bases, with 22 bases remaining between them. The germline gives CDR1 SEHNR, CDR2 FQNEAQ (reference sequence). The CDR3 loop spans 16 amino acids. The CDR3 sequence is CASSLAGSYGADELTF. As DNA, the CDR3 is TGTGCCAGCAGCTTAGCGGGTAGCTACGGGGCCGACGAGCTGACTTTC.

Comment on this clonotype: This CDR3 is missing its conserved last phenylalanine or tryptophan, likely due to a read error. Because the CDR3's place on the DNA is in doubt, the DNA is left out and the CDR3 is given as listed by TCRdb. CDR3 sequence: CASSGGARQGVR. The rearrangement joins TRBV9 to TRBJ2-2; TRBD1 is the table's D call, not checked against the DNA. Germline V gives CDR1 SGDLS, CDR2 YYNGEE. The CDR3 has 12 residues if both end residues are counted.

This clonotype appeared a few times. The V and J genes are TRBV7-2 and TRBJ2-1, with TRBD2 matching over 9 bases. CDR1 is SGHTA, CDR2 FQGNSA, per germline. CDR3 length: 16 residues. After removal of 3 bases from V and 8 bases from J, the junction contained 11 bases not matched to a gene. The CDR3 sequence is CASSFERSGGTDEQFF. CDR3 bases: TGTGCCAGCAGCTTTGAAAGAAGCGGGGGGACGGATGAGCAGTTCTTC.

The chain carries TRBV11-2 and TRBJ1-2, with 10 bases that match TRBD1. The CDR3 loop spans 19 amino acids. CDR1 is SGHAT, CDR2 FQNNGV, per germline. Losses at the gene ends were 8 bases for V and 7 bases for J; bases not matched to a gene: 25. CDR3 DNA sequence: TGTGCCAGCTTCAAACCTCCTTCGTTGGCCCGGGACAGGGGTAGTGGCTACACCTTC. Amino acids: CASFKPPSLARDRGSGYTF.

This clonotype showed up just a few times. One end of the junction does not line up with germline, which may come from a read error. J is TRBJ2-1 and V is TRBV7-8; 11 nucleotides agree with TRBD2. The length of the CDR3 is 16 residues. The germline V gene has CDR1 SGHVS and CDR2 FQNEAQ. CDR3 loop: CASSLAGGNGTDEQFF. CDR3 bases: TGTGCCAGCAGCCTAGCGGGAGGAAACGGTACGGATGAGCAGTTCTTC.

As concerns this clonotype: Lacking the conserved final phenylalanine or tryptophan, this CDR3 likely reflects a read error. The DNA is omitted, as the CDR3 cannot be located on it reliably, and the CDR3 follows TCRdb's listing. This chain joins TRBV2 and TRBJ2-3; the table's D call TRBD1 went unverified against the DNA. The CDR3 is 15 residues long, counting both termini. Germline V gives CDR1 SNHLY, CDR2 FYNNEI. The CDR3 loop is CASSLTYSNQPQHFG.